The source of this T cell receptor beta chain is a study of cytomegalovirus exposure and HLA in healthy donors (TCRdb year 2017). For the study in its entirety: An earlier analysis of roughly 570 of the donors reported approximately 300 Gb of sequence data and 117 million unique TCR beta sequences obtained from about 180 million T cells. An early release that covered some 640 HLA-typed donors contained around 300 gigabases of sequencing data and approximately 85 million unique TCR sequences. Of the approximately 370 genotyped donors, 65% to 90% were placed in the genetic ancestry cluster associated with self-reported Caucasian donors. The study aimed to test whether signatures of past pathogen exposure could be identified by cataloging public T cell receptors. The study used immunosequencing to profile the T cell repertoires of approximately 650 subjects and linked those repertoires to cytomegalovirus serostatus. Along with the roughly 670-subject first cohort, a separate validation cohort of over a hundred different subjects was used. The study combined high-throughput TCR immunosequencing, statistical association of individual TCRs with disease status, and machine learning to predict cytomegalovirus infection status. In a later analysis, previously published TCR beta repertoires from 666 donors were re-analyzed and high-resolution HLA genotyping was added so that TCR occurrence patterns could be studied. Rather than drawing on any new phenotypic data, the later analysis identified candidate immune exposures from TCR beta sequences and the way those sequences occurred across donors. To decide whether each TCR beta V gene segment behaved as functional or pseudogenic, an earlier analysis of some 600 of the donors relied on high-throughput TCR beta sequencing. Donor age, sex, ethnicity and CMV serostatus were compiled alongside the repertoire data. Genome-wide SNP genotypes for about three fifths of the roughly 700 donors were used in a later genetic analysis, which treated that subset as a discovery cohort. Every discovery cohort repertoire had been produced on one sequencing platform. HLA typing included class I and class II loci at four-digit resolution. The number of typed donors differed by locus: roughly 629-640 for A, B, C, DRB1 and DQB1; 500 to 550 for DQA1; around 610 for DPA1; and roughly 470 for DPB1. Four to six DR-DQ haplotypes were handled as single units for association and clustering, since linkage in the cohort was strong. Among a few hundred genotyped donors of the cohort, an average of around 240,000 unique TCR beta nucleotide sequences were sequenced per donor, about a sixth of them non-productive.

The cohort comprised hundreds of healthy bone marrow donors. At the time of sampling, all cohort members were nominally healthy, though unrecorded immune exposures were likely present. The donor tested CMV seronegative, placing the donor among the 300 to 400 seronegative members of the cohort. Each donor provided a peripheral blood sample, and peripheral blood mononuclear cells were used for TCR beta sequencing. Genomic DNA extraction from the blood cell samples was performed with the Qiagen DNeasy Blood Extraction Kit. The library came from the immunoSEQ multiplex PCR assay. For the multiplex PCR, a mixture combining 60 forward primers for TCR Vbeta segments and 13 reverse primers for TCR Jbeta segments was used. The CDR3 region of rearranged TCR beta genes was amplified from genomic DNA by a multiplex PCR assay. The Illumina HiSeq System was used to sequence the amplified TCR beta libraries as 87-base-pair reads. Under the source paper's analysis protocol: A later analysis counted about 80 million unique TCR beta chains across the 550 to 800 repertoires, and around 9.9 million of these chains were shared by at least two donors. A nearest-neighbor algorithm error-corrected the raw reads and collapsed the reads into unique sequences, merging closely related sequences to remove PCR and sequencing errors. V, D and J gene segments were assigned by aligning CDR3 sequences to IMGT reference sequences. For a sequence to be retained, a match of at least six nucleotides to both a V gene segment and a J gene segment was required. A rearrangement counted as productive if the CDR3 had no stop codons and remained in frame with V and J, and every other rearrangement counted as non-productive. CDR3 was defined according to IMGT convention as the region running from the second conserved V-encoded cysteine to the conserved J-encoded phenylalanine. In an earlier analysis of around 540 of the donors, sequences lacking an unambiguous match to a single V gene segment were excluded. In an earlier analysis of some 590 of the donors, a V segment was called functional when productive rearrangements were above 56.7%, and segregating when the standard deviation between donors exceeded 5%. A statistical classification framework was developed to diagnose cytomegalovirus status using the catalog of TCR beta chain sequences. V and J gene assignment, in a later analysis, came from comparing TCR nucleotide sequences with IMGT/GENE-DB human TR gene sequences. The TCRdist pipeline was used in a later analysis to assign CDR3 sequences and most-parsimonious VDJ recombination scenarios. A later analysis defined each TCR beta chain by its CDR3 amino acid sequence plus V-gene family, and excluded reads lacking a unique V-gene family. To address suspected cross-contamination and a sequencing artifact, a later analysis removed several hundred highly shared, low-generation-probability nucleotide sequences. For each public chain, a later analysis derived a clonal expansion index from normalized ranks of inferred template counts within each repertoire. A later analysis computed generation probabilities with a VDJ recombination model fitted to out-of-frame rearrangements, and checked the results against IGoR. Hypergeometric tests were used in a later analysis to score TCR-TCR, TCR-HLA and TCR-CMV co-occurrence, with a repertoire-size bias correction applied to the TCR pairs. To estimate false discovery rates, a later analysis permuted the HLA or CMV assignments 20 times. In a later analysis, co-occurring TCRs were grouped with DBSCAN, and TCRdist sequence similarity was added when clustering was performed within HLA-allele-positive subsets. Co-occurrence clustering excluded repertoires with fewer than 30,000 or more than 120,000 public chains, plus five with anomalous nucleotide sharing. This is the immuneACCESS table as TCRdb keeps it, with only in-frame sequences that have V and J called. A part of the clones is gone; compared with another copy, unresolved V genes explain less than half, and the rest is unexplained. V and J calls and clone size are as listed in that table; D and trimming were resolved from the DNA. The sample table lists 180,000 or so clones, 65% to 85% of them with a count of one. The top ten hold approximately 2.6% of the sample.

As concerns this clone: Its antigen remains unidentified. The sample holds no much larger clone one base away, and base qualities are not on file.

The CDR3 contains 16 residues, cysteine and phenylalanine counted. Only the CDR3 portion is preserved as DNA: 48 bases, with reading frame beginning at the first base. CDR1 MNHEY and CDR2 SVGAGI were looked up in the germline V gene. Trimming at the junction amounts to 0 bases on V and 0 bases on J, and the germline ends lie 12 bases apart. Points the paper makes about the study in general: Specific HLA alleles were associated with 15,000 to 20,000 TCR beta sequences at a false discovery rate of 0.05 in a later analysis. Because counts were too low, 15 to 20 rarely observed V segments, including chromosome 9 orphons, were excluded from the earlier analysis of a few hundred of the donors. In a later analysis, most CMV-associated TCR beta chains were found to appear HLA-restricted, with HLA associations seemingly driven largely by CMV exposure. Strong co-occurrence of HLA alleles, especially DR and DQ, made assigning TCR associations to individual alleles difficult. V-gene and J-gene trimming of TCR beta chains was associated with a missense DCLRE1C variant in a later genetic analysis, and the association was replicated in an independent cohort. HLA typing was unavailable for some donors at each locus, so association tests used only the typed subset. Broadly in line with IMGT annotations, most TCR beta V segments showed up in productive rearrangements about 87% or about 30% of the time in an earlier analysis of about 500 of the donors. A further reported finding was that TCR beta sequences accurately predicted the HLA-A and HLA-B alleles for most subjects in the first cohort. In a later analysis, HLA-associated TCR beta chains were found to be more clonally expanded and to have lower generation probabilities than equally common non-associated chains. Compared with the approximately 670-donor mean, donors in an Asian-associated ancestry cluster had fewer N-insertions in productive TCRs, according to a later genetic analysis. While some public TCRs were present in many individuals, most TCR sequences turned up only very rarely across donors. Linkage disequilibrium might explain the correlated functional status among segregating V segments, but an unknown experimental factor could not be ruled out. This cohort had only TCR beta chains sequenced, and the lack of alpha or paired-chain data limited which features could be detected. Some IMGT-functional V segments, including TRBV6-2 and TRBV6-3, could not be told apart with the 87-base-pair reads, so those segments were excluded. A later analysis reported that several top co-occurrence clusters appeared linked to parvovirus B19, influenza, CMV and Epstein-Barr virus. The sequencing pipeline was judged likely to have produced a cluster of highly shared sequence variants as a technical artifact. The study listed 164 TCR beta chains as associated with cytomegalovirus. The presence/absence analyses assumed that sequencing depth was roughly uniform across donors, and that assumption may not be true. A few of the identified cytomegalovirus-associated TCR beta chains were confirmed in vitro to be specific for cytomegalovirus antigens. For the cohort, immune exposure information was limited to CMV serostatus. The classifier was reported to diagnose cytomegalovirus status with high specificity and sensitivity in both the original and validation cohorts. It was suggested by the authors that the approach could potentially be generalized to other disease states and immunological phenotypes. A later analysis found that TCR association rates varied across HLA loci, with DRB1 alleles showing the most associated TCRs and HLA-C alleles the fewest.

Recombination linked TRBV6-5 to TRBJ2-7; TRBD1 could be the D gene, as 6 bases match. Sequencing was carried out using PBMCs. This clonotype was sampled from a female donor in good health and CMV-seronegative. This receptor has the CDR3 CASSYSTGSTSYEQYF. The DNA is TGTGCCAGCAGTTACTCGACAGGCAGTACCTCCTACGAGCAGTACTTC.